The clone carrying this T cell receptor (beta chain) came up many times. The antigen remains undetermined. These data come from a study of molecular identifiers for immune sequencing clone quantification. Study-level findings and limits: Clones exceeding 20 RNA copies carried over 97% of effector molecules but under 1% of naive-cell molecules.

TCRdb re-called the PCR reads through MiXCR, storing one row per CDR3 protein. The sample has 97,000 or so distinct CDR3 sequences, about 24% seen once. Trimming at V came to 5 bases and at J to 1 base, leaving 10 bases not matched to a gene. Germline assignment: CDR1 SEHNR and CDR2 FQNEAQ (reference sequence). This CDR3 comprises 16 residues. Libraries from naive CD8 cells were generated from about 20,000 to 1,000,000 sorted cells (with 10%, 30% or 50% RNA). The TCR comes from a human donor in good health. Some libraries in this study had Jurkat cell RNA spiked in. The sequencing sample was made of naive CD8+ T cells from blood, with Jurkat cell RNA spiked in. Subset: FACS-sorted CD8+CD4-CCR7+CD45RA+ naive T cells. The chain recombines TRBV7-9 with TRBJ2-5; 7 nucleotides line up with TRBD1. CDR3 amino acids: CASSTRQGRTQETQYF. The CDR3 DNA sequence: TGTGCCAGCAGCACCCGACAGGGCAGAACCCAAGAGACCCAGTACTTC.